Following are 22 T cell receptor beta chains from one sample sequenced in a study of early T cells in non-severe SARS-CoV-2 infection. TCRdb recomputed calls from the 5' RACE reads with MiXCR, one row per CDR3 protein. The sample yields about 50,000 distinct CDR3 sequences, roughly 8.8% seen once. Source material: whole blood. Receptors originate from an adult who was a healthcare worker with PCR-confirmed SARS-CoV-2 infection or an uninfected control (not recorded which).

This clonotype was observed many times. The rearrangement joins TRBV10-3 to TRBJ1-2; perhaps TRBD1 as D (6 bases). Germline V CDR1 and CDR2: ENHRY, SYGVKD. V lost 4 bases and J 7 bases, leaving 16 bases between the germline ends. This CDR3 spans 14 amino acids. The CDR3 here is CAISVSVGGFGYTF. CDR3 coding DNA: TGTGCCATCAGTGTTTCCGTCGGGGGCTTTGGCTACACCTTC.

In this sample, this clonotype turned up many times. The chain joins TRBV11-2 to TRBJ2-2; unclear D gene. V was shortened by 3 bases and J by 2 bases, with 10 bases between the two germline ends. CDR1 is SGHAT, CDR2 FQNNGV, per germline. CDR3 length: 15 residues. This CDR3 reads CASSLSQLNTGELFF. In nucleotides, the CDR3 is TGTGCCAGCAGCTTGTCTCAGCTAAACACCGGGGAGCTGTTTTTT.

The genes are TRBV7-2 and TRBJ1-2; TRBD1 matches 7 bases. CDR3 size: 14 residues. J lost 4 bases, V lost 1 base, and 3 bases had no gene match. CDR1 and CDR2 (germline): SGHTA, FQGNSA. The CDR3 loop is CASSLGGGFYGYTF. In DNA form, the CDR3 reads TGTGCCAGCAGCTTAGGAGGGGGCTTCTATGGCTACACCTTC.

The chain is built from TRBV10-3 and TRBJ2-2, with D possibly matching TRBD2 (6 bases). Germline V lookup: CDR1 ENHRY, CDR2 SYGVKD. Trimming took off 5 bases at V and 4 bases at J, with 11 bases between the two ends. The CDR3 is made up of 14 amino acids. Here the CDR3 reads CAISTGTSTGELFF. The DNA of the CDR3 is TGTGCCATCAGTACCGGGACTTCCACCGGGGAGCTGTTTTTT.

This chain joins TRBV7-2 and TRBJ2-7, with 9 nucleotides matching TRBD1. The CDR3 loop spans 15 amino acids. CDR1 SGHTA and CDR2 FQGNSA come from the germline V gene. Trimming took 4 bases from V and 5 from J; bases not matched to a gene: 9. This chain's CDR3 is CASSSKDRGLNEQYF. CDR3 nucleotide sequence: TGTGCCAGCAGCTCAAAGGACAGGGGACTCAACGAGCAGTACTTC.

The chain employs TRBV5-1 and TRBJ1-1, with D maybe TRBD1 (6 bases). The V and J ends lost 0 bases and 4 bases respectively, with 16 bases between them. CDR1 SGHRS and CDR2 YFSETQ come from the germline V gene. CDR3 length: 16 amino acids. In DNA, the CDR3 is TGCGCCAGCAGCTTGGTGGCCCAGGGGCAGGGCACTGAAGCTTTCTTT. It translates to CASSLVAQGQGTEAFF.

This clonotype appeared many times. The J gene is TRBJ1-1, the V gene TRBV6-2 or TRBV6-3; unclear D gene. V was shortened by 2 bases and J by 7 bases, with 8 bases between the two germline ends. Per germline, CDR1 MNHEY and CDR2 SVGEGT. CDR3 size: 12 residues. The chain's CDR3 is CASSYTGVEAFF. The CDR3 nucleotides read TGTGCCAGCAGTTACACTGGGGTTGAAGCTTTCTTT.

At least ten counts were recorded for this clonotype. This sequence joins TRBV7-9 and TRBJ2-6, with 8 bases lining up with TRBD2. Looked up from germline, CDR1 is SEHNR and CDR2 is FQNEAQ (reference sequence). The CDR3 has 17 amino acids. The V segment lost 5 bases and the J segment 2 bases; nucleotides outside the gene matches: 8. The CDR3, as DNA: TGTGCCAGCAGCCGGACAATTAGCGGGACTGGGGCCAACGTCCTGACTTTC. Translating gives CASSRTISGTGANVLTF.

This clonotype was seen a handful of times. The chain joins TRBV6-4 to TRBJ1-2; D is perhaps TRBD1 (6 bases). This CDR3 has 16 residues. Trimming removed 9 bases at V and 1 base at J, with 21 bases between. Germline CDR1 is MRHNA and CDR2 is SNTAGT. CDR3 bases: TGTGCCAGAAGTTATATTCGACAGGCGTATAACTATGGCTACACCTTC. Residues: CARSYIRQAYNYGYTF.

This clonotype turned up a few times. CDR3: CASSPPASRTDTQYF. The CDR3 DNA reads TGTGCCAGCAGCCCGCCAGCTTCAAGGACAGATACGCAGTATTTT. The chain carries TRBV7-9 and TRBJ2-3; D remains ambiguous. With 5 bases removed from V and 3 bases from J, the gap between germline ends came to 15 bases. Germline V CDR1 and CDR2: SEHNR, FQNEAQ (reference sequence). This CDR3 is built from 15 residues. The variable domain in full, completed from reference TRBV7-9 and TRBJ2-3, reads DTGVSQNPRHKITKRGQNVTFRCDPISEHNRLYWYRQTLGQGPEFLTYFQNEAQLEKSRLLSDRFSAERPKGSFSTLEIQRTEQGDSAMYLCASSPPASRTDTQYFGPGTRLTVL.

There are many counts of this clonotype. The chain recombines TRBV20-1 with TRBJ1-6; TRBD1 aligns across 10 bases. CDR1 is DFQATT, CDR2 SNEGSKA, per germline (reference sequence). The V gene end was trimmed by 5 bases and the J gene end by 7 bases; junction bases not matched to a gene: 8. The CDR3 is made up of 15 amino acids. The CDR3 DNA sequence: TGCAGTGCTGTAACCCGGACAGGGGGAAATTCACCCCTCCACTTT. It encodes CSAVTRTGGNSPLHF.

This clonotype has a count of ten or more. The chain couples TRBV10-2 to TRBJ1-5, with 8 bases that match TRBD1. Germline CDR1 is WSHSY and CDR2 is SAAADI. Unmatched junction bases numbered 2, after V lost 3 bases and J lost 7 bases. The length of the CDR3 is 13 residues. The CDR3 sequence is CASSDRGPQPQHF. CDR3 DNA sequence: TGCGCCAGCAGTGACAGGGGGCCCCAGCCCCAGCATTTT.

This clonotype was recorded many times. The CDR3 sequence is CASSFGDRAGGYTF. Written as DNA, the CDR3 is TGTGCCAGCAGTTTCGGTGACAGGGCTGGTGGCTACACCTTC. The rearrangement joins TRBV28 to TRBJ1-2; 7 positions match TRBD1. There are 14 residues in the CDR3. The junction had 8 bases not matched to a gene; V was cut back by 3 bases and J by 7 bases. From germline, CDR1 is MDHEN and CDR2 SYDVKM.

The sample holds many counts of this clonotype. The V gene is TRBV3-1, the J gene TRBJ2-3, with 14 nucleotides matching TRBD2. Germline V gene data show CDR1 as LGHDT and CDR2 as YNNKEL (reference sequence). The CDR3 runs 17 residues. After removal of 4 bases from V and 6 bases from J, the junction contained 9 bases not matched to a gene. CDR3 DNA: TGTGCCAGCAGCCTACAACCGGGACTAGCGGGAGCGGATACGCAGTATTTT. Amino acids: CASSLQPGLAGADTQYF.

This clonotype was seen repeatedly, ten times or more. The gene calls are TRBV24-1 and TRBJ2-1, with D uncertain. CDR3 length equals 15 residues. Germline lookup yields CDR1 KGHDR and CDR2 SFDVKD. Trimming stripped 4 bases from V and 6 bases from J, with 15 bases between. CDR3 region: CATSDPGRVGNEQFF. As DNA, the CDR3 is TGTGCCACCAGTGACCCCGGACGGGTCGGCAATGAGCAGTTCTTC.

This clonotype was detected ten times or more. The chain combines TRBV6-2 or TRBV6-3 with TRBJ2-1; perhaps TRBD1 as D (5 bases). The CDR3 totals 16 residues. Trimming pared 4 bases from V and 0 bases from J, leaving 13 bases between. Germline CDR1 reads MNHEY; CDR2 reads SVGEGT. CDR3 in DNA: TGTGCCAGCAGTTCCAGGGCGTCTAGCTCCTACAATGAGCAGTTCTTC. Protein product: CASSSRASSSYNEQFF.

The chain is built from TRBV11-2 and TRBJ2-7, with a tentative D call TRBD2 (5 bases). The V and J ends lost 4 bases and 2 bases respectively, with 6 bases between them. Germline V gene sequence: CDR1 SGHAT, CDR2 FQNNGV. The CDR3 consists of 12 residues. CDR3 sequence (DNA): TGTGCCAGCAGCTCGGGAACCTACGAGCAGTACTTC. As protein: CASSSGTYEQYF.

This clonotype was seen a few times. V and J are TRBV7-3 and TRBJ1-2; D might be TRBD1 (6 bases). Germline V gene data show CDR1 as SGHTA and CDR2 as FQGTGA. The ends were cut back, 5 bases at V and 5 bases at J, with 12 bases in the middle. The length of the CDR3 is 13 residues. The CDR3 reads CASSPGGFYGYTF. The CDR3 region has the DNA TGTGCCAGCAGCCCTGGGGGCTTTTATGGCTACACCTTC. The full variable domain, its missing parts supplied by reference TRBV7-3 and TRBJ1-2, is GAGVSQTPSNKVTEKGKYVELRCDPISGHTALYWYRQSLGQGPEFLIYFQGTGAADDSGLPNDRFFAVRPEGSVSTLKIQRTERGDSAVYLCASSPGGFYGYTFGSGTRLTVV.

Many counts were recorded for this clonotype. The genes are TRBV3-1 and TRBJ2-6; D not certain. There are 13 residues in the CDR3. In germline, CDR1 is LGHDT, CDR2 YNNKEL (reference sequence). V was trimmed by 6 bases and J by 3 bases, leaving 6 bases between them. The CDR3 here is CASSGDGANVLTF. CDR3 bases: TGTGCCAGCAGTGGGGATGGGGCCAACGTCCTGACTTTC.

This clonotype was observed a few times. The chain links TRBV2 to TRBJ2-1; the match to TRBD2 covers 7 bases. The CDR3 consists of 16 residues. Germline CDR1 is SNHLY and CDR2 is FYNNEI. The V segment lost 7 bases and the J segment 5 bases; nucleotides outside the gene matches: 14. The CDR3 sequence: CASIELGAGRDNEQFF. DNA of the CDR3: TGTGCCAGCATAGAGCTTGGGGCGGGGAGGGACAATGAGCAGTTCTTC.

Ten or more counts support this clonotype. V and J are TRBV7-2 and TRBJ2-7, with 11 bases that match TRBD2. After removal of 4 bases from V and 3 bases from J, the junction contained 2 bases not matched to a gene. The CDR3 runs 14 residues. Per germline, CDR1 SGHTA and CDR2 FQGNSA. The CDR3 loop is CASSSGLADYEQYF. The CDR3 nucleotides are TGTGCCAGCAGCTCGGGACTAGCGGACTACGAGCAGTACTTC.

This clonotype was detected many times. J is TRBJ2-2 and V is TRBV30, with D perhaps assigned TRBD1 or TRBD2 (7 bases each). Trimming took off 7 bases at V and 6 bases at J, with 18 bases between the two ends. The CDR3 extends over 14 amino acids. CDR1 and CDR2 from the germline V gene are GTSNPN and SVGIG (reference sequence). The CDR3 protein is CAFNSGTEAGELFF. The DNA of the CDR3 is TGTGCCTTCAACAGCGGGACAGAGGCCGGGGAGCTGTTTTTT.